Listed below are T cell receptor beta chains from one sample, sequenced in a study of cytomegalovirus exposure and HLA in healthy donors. Sequencing used immunoSEQ multiplex PCR; TCRdb keeps in-frame clones, though not all of them. This listing includes around 140,000 clones. Sequencing was carried out using PBMCs. These receptors were obtained from a male donor in good health and CMV-seronegative. The CDR3 runs from the conserved cysteine through the conserved F or W. The order of the fields is J gene, V gene, D gene, CDR3 DNA, CDR3 protein. A D gene is named only where the DNA matches it firmly.

TRBJ2-1	TRBV10-3	TRBD2	TGTGCCATCAGTGAGGGCGGGAGCACCAGGAATGAGCAGTTCTTC	CAISEGGSTRNEQFF
TRBJ1-4	TRBV6-5	NA	TGTGCCAGCAGTTACTCGCGGGAAGAGCATGAAAAACTGTTTTTT	CASSYSREEHEKLFF
TRBJ1-1	TRBV30	NA	TGTGCCTGGAAGAGGTTTGGGGTGGGAGTAGGGGGCACTGAAGCTTTCTTT	CAWKRFGVGVGGTEAFF
TRBJ2-5	TRBV7-6	NA	TGTGCCAGCAGCTTCAGGGGCCAAGAGACCCAGTACTTC	CASSFRGQETQYF
TRBJ2-3	TRBV13	TRBD2	TGTGCCAGCAGCTTCCGTCTAGCGGCCAGCACAGATACGCAGTATTTT	CASSFRLAASTDTQYF
TRBJ2-2	TRBV27	TRBD1	TGTGCCAGCAGTATGGGACAGGGCGCCGACACCGGGGAGCTGTTTTTT	CASSMGQGADTGELFF
TRBJ1-2	TRBV9	TRBD1	TGTGCCAGCAGCGTAGCTACAGGGGGCAGGGTGGGTGGCTACACCTTC	CASSVATGGRVGGYTF
TRBJ2-2	TRBV29-1	TRBD2	TGCAGCGTAAAACCGGGGGGATGGGACACCGGGGAGCTGTTTTTT	CSVKPGGWDTGELFF
TRBJ2-7	TRBV7-3	TRBD2	TGTGCCAGCAGCACTAGCGGGGGGGCCGGCTACGAGCAGTACTTC	CASSTSGGAGYEQYF
TRBJ2-1	TRBV27	TRBD1	TGTGCCAGCAGTGCACGGCAACAGGGGCCTGAGCAGTTCTTC	CASSARQQGPEQFF
TRBJ1-5	TRBV15	NA	TGTGCCACCAGCAGAGAGGCGACAGTTCAGCCCCAGCATTTT	CATSREATVQPQHF
TRBJ2-3	TRBV30	TRBD2	TGTGCCTTAGCGGGTGGTCCGAATACGCAGTATTTT	CALAGGPNTQYF
TRBJ2-7	TRBV7-9	NA	TGTGCCAGCAGCTTAGGTGACAGGAATACCTACGAGCAGTACTTC	CASSLGDRNTYEQYF
TRBJ2-3	TRBV27	TRBD2	TGTGCCAGCAGTCCGCGACTACTAGCGGGGGGTCGGGGAGATACGCAGTATTTT	CASSPRLLAGGRGDTQYF
TRBJ2-7	TRBV5-1	NA	TGCGCCAGCAGCTTGGCCCTCTCAGGGATTCCCTACGAGCAGTACTTC	CASSLALSGIPYEQYF
TRBJ2-7	TRBV9	NA	TGTGCCAGCAGCGCCAGCAGGGTAACCTACGAGCAGTACTTC	CASSASRVTYEQYF